These T cell receptor beta chains were read from a single sample in a study of CD4 T cell repertoires in COVID-19. This table comes from immunoSEQ multiplex PCR, and its TCRdb copy is limited to in-frame clones, with some not included. The sample contains some 80,000 clones, about four fifths of which appear only once. This material consisted of CD4+ T cells from peripheral blood, taken after recovery from COVID-19. The source of these receptors is a human donor who had COVID-19. CDR3s include the opening cysteine and the closing phenylalanine or tryptophan. The order of the fields is CDR3 DNA, CDR3 protein, D gene, CDR3 length, V gene, J gene, clone size. A D gene is named only where the DNA matches it firmly. The size entry is marked missing in some rows and otherwise reads once, few, many or a size class.

TGTGCCAGCAGCTCCCAGGGGGCTAATTCACCCTTCCACTTT	CASSSQGANSPFHF	TRBD1	14	TRBV7-3	TRBJ1-6	.
TGCGCCAGCAGCCAACGCCTAGCGGGACTTACCGGGGAGCTGTTTTTT	CASSQRLAGLTGELFF	TRBD2	16	TRBV4-1	TRBJ2-2	.
TGTGCCGTGAGACAGGGAAAGGACACTGAAGCTTTCTTT	CAVRQGKDTEAFF	TRBD1	13	TRBV6-5	TRBJ1-1	many
TGTGCCAGCAGTGAAAAAAACATTCAGTACTTC	CASSEKNIQYF	.	11	TRBV2	TRBJ2-4	.
TGTGCCAGCAGCCGTCTAGCGGGTGAGCAGTTCTTC	CASSRLAGEQFF	TRBD2	12	TRBV11-3	TRBJ2-1	.
TGTGCCAGCAGCCCCTTAAGGGACACTGAAGCTTTCTTT	CASSPLRDTEAFF	.	13	TRBV14	TRBJ1-1	.
TGCAGCGTTGAAGATGCAGGTTCTGGGGCCAACGTCCTGACTTTC	CSVEDAGSGANVLTF	.	15	TRBV29-1	TRBJ2-6	.
TGTGCCACTTTAGACACCGGGGAGCTGTTTTTT	CATLDTGELFF	.	11	TRBV7-8	TRBJ2-2	.
TGTGCCAGCAGCTTGTCCAGGGTTGACGAGCAGTACTTC	CASSLSRVDEQYF	.	13	TRBV7-7	TRBJ2-7	once
TGTGCCAGCAGCTTGAATAGAGGGACTCTGAACACTGAAGCTTTCTTT	CASSLNRGTLNTEAFF	.	16	TRBV5-6	TRBJ1-1	.
TGTGCCAGCAGTTTCGAACAGGGGTACACTGAAGCTTTCTTT	CASSFEQGYTEAFF	TRBD1	14	TRBV28	TRBJ1-1	.
TGCAGTGCTACTGATCCAGGGAGCAATCAGCCCCAGCATTTT	CSATDPGSNQPQHF	.	14	TRBV20-1	TRBJ1-5	few
TGTGCCACCAGCAGACAGGGGGCGGTCGAGCAGTACTTC	CATSRQGAVEQYF	TRBD1	13	TRBV24-1	TRBJ2-7	.
TGTGCCAGCAAGGGCTCGATGTGGGAGCTGTTTTTT	CASKGSMWELFF	.	12	TRBV2	TRBJ2-2	once
TGTGCCAGCAGCTTGGGACAGGGGGTATCCAATGAGCAGTTCTTC	CASSLGQGVSNEQFF	TRBD1	15	TRBV5-4	TRBJ2-1	few
TGTGCCAGTAGTATGGTGCCCGGGGATCTCGTCTATGGCTACACCTTC	CASSMVPGDLVYGYTF	.	16	TRBV19	TRBJ1-2	.
TGTGCCAGCAGTTACTCGTGGAGGGGGGCCCTCTCTGAGCAGTTCTTC	CASSYSWRGALSEQFF	.	16	TRBV6-2/TRBV6-3	TRBJ2-1	.
TGTGCCAGTAGTATATCGGCGGGGGAAGTCGGCACAGATACGCAGTATTTT	CASSISAGEVGTDTQYF	TRBD2	17	TRBV19	TRBJ2-3	.
TGCGCCAGCAGCCTCGGATATCAGGCCAAAAACATTCAGTACTTC	CASSLGYQAKNIQYF	.	15	TRBV4-1	TRBJ2-4	.
TGTGCCAGCAGCTTAGCGGGGGCAGGGAGGCAGTATTTT	CASSLAGAGRQYF	.	13	TRBV7-9	TRBJ2-3	.
TGTGCCACCAGTGGTGCAGGGGAGGATGGCTACACCTTC	CATSGAGEDGYTF	.	13	TRBV24-1	TRBJ1-2	few
TGTGCCAGCAGCTCCCGGGAGGACAGGGGTCGCTACACCTTC	CASSSREDRGRYTF	TRBD1	14	TRBV11-2	TRBJ1-2	.